This T cell receptor (beta chain) was recorded in a study of OX40 agonist ivuxolimab in advanced cancers. Study background: Prior therapy, whether anti-PD-1, anti-PD-L1 or anti-CTLA-4, was allowed, and 40% had some. Whole-study results and caveats: At 0.1 to 3.0 mg/kg and by week 6, clonal expansion occurred in CD4+ and CD8+ blood T cells.

A remark on this clone: Antigen specificity is unknown.

Trimming pared 6 bases from V and 8 bases from J, leaving 13 bases between. This CDR3 comprises 12 residues. In germline, CDR1 is MNHNS, CDR2 SASEGT. Repertoires were generated with immunoSEQ multiplex PCR, while TCRdb's copy carries only in-frame clones and drops some. The sample holds tens of thousands of clones, approximately 90% seen once. This TCR derives from an adult with an advanced solid tumor such as melanoma, head and neck, liver or kidney cancer. J is TRBJ2-5 and V is TRBV6-1; maybe TRBD2 (5 bases). Here the sequenced sample was CD4+ or CD8+ T cells sorted from blood, taken in a trial of the OX40 agonist ivuxolimab. The CDR3 reads CASRADGGTQYF. DNA of the CDR3: TGTGCCAGCAGGGCGGACGGAGGTACCCAGTACTTC.